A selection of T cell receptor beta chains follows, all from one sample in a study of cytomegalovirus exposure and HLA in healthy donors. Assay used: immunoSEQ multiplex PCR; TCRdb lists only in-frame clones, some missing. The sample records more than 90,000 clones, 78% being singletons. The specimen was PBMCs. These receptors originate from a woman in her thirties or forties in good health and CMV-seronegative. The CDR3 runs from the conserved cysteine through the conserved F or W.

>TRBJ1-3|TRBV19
CASSSPDRSGNTIYF
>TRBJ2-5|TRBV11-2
CASRRTSGRARETQYF
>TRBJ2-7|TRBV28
CASRGASSYEQYF
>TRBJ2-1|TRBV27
CASRPTGTSGLGEQFF
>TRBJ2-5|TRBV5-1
CASSLGTGIRIETQYF
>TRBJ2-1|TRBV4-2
CASSPSGGKQFF
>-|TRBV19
CASSKGVSYEQYF
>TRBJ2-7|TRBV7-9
CASSLPVRPYEQYF
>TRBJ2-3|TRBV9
CASSVGAITDTQYF
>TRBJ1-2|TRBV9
CASSVENIGRDYTF
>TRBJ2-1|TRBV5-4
CASSLGTSGYNEQFF
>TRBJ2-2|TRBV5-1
CASSSLAGGSTGELFF
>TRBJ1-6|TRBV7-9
CASSPRQGPYNSPLHF
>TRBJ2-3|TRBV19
CASSISFNSRLDTQYF
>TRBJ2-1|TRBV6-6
CASSYLDIEGREFF
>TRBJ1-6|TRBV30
CAWGGQGGSPLHF
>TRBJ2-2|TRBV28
CASSFSLLGEWTGELFF
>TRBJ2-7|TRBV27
CASRPRTGMYEQYF
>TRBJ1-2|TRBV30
CAWNRDRGYGYTF
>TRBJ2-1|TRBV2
CASSERAGEGNEQFF
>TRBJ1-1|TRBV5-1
CASSWRGGGTEAFF
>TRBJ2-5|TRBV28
CASIGGWSETQYF
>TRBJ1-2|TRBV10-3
CAISEQGGGYGYPF
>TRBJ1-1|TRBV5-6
CASSWTTRQITEAFF
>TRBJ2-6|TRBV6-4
CASSAAGQGTGANVLTF
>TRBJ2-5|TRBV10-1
CASSASGRDQETQYF
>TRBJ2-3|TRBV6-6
CATQEGPDTQYF
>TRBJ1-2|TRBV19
CASSRRGGQGAIGYGYTF
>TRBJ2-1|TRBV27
CASSLRGTSANEQFF
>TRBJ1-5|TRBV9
CASSVGADVQPQHF
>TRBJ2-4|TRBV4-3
CASSQGQGAKNIQYF
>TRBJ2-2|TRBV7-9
CASSPQGPMGGGELFF
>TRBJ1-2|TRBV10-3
CAISDPSRGNYGYTF
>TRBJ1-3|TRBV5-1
CASSLVGTGTGNTIYF
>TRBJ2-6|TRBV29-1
CSVYSGANVLTF
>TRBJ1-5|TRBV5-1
CASSLDRGSNQPQHF
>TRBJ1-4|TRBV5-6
CASSAKGAREKLFF
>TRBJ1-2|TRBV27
CASRPWGQGYTF
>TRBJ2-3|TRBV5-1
CASSKQGRWQGIKDTQYF
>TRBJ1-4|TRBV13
CASSLEGTGVEKLFF
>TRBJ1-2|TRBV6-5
CASSPQGGANYGYTF
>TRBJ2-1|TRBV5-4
CASSSAGGSYNEQFF
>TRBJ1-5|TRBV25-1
CASSEFGGSRPQHF
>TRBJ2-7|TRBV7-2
CASSLEPGYEQYF
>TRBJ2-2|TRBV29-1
CSVERTPTGELFF
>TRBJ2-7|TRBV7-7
CASSRPHSGALAYEQYF
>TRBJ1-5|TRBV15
CATSPTGNQPQHF
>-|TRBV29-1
CSARTVGLTYEQYF
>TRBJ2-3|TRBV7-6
CASSSPRLEGGDTQYF
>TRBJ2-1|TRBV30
CAWRTSGPHNEQFF
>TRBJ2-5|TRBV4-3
CASSQDPGAWETQYF
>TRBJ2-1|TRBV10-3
CATFSGGTYNEQFF
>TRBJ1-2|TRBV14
CASSQDIDAGMGGYTF
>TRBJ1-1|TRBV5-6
CASSLKGAYMNTEAFF
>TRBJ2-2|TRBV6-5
CASNSGANTGELFF